This T cell receptor beta chain was recorded in a study of PD-L1 blockade in urothelial cancer listed by TCRdb under 2017. A note on the overall study: Therapy was started around 2014 for all patients, and atezolizumab 1,200 mg was administered intravenously every 3 weeks. About 90% of the roughly 30 patients were identified as males with urothelial cancer of bladder origin, and a prior smoking history was reported by 18 of 29 patients. An ECOG performance status of 0 or 1 was recorded for the patients, and 0 to 3 prior chemotherapy regimens had been received by the patients. Blood samples were analyzed 3 weeks after the start of treatment (second dose) and 6 weeks after the start of treatment. Blood samples gave a median of about 130,000 T cells and roughly 83,000 unique TCRs, with a median clonality of 0.080. The study, an exploratory multi-omic analysis, examined somatic, immune and clinical correlates of response to PD-L1 blockade with atezolizumab in urothelial cancer. Pretreatment tumor samples and matched peripheral blood, collected serially before and after atezolizumab treatment, underwent TCR sequencing. Progression-free survival longer than 6 months counted as durable clinical benefit, and TCR features were additionally tested against both progression-free and overall survival. In the same patients who had TCR sequencing, pretreatment tumors also underwent whole exome sequencing and RNA sequencing. Some ten patients reached durable clinical benefit, while some 20 patients did not. Pretreatment blood TCR-seq was available for under 35 patients, at least one posttreatment blood collection was obtained for some 25 patients, and tumor TCR-seq was available for some 25 patients. Points the paper makes about the study in general: Because the sample size was small (n of about 29) and many exploratory analyses were performed, the results are intended to be hypothesis-generating. A pretreatment peripheral blood TCR clonality below the median was linked to improved progression-free and overall survival. Greater expansion of tumor-associated TCR clones in peripheral blood 3 weeks after the start of treatment was observed in patients with durable benefit (n of about 20, p = 0.022).

Each PCR received spiked-in synthetic TCR analog templates so that absolute template abundance could be estimated from read counts. TCRbeta CDR3 regions were amplified from genomic DNA with bias-controlled V and J gene primers using the immunoSEQ assay. Sequencing of rearranged TCRbeta segments was performed at approximately 20X coverage. Regarding the original processing steps: Clustering was used to correct sequencing errors, and CDR3s were annotated against IMGT to assign V, D and J genes. Out-of-frame and stop-codon sequences were excluded, and only productive TCRbeta rearrangements were used in downstream analyses. To compute clonality, Shannon entropy was normalized by the log of the number of unique productive sequences and then subtracted from one. Clones differing between time points or between blood and tumor were identified by Fisher's exact test with Benjamini-Hochberg correction at adjusted p below 0.01. This is the immuneACCESS table as TCRdb keeps it, with only in-frame sequences that have V and J called. A part of the clones is gone; compared with another copy, unresolved V genes explain less than half, and the rest is unexplained. V and J calls and clone size are copied from that table; D and trimming were computed from the DNA. This sample is represented by about 80,000 clones; roughly nine tenths of them were singletons. 4.5% to 7% of the sample belongs to the ten largest clones.

V is clipped by 0 bases and J by 2 bases, and the sequence between their germline boundaries is 9 bases long. In the germline V gene, CDR1 corresponds to SGHRS and CDR2 to YFSETQ. Including the terminal cysteine and phenylalanine, the CDR3 comprises 16 residues. CDR3 DNA is the only sequence kept; it has 48 bases, read in frame from the first base. A remark on this clone: Its antigen is still unknown. Per-base quality was not reported, and no clone a single base away is much larger than it.

The cohort included 29 patients with locally advanced or metastatic urothelial carcinoma who were treated at Memorial Sloan Kettering on a trial protocol. Peripheral blood mononuclear cells were collected pretreatment and during treatment, at between 1 and 8 total time points per patient. The Qiagen DNeasy Blood extraction kit was used to purify genomic DNA from total PBMCs and tumor samples. PBMCs were collected pretreatment and during treatment and were isolated and stored as previously described. Sequencing was performed on PBMCs, taken around atezolizumab (anti-PD-L1) treatment. This sequence was found in a woman in her seventies with urothelial cancer. Recombination linked TRBV5-1 to TRBJ1-6; TRBD1 is a weak D gene call, 6 bases matching. CDR3 loop: CASSLGTATYNSPLHF. In nucleotides, the sequence is TGCGCCAGCAGCTTGGGGACAGCAACCTATAATTCACCCCTCCACTTT.